What follows are 29 T cell receptor beta chains derived from one specimen sequenced in a study of cytomegalovirus exposure and HLA in healthy donors. The PCR was carried out with 60 Vbeta primers and 13 Jbeta primers. Profiled with immunoSEQ multiplex PCR; TCRdb holds only in-frame clones, not every one. The sample lists about 110,000 clones, over 70% seen once, with about 4% in the top ten. The specimen was PBMCs. These receptors all stem from a woman in her thirties or forties in good health and CMV-seropositive.

The chain employs TRBV5-1 and TRBJ2-1; the match to TRBD2 covers 13 bases. V gave up 3 bases and J gave up 9 bases; unmatched junction bases: 9. The V gene's germline CDR1 is SGHRS and CDR2 YFSETQ. This CDR3 is built from 16 residues. The CDR3 coding sequence is TGCGCCAGCAGCTCTCAAGGACTAGCGGGAGAAGTTGAGCAGTTCTTC. It translates to CASSSQGLAGEVEQFF.

V usage is TRBV5-5 and J usage is TRBJ2-7; 10 nucleotides agree with TRBD2. This CDR3 region has 18 residues. V shed 4 bases and J 2 bases; nucleotides not matched to a gene: 15. In germline, CDR1 is SGHKS, CDR2 YYEKEE (reference sequence). In nucleotides, the CDR3 is TGTGCCAGCAGCCTGAACTCTTATCTAGCGGGAGTAACCTACGAGCAGTACTTC. It specifies CASSLNSYLAGVTYEQYF.

This clone turned up a few times. The chain is built from TRBV7-9 and TRBJ2-3; D is ambiguous. Germline V gives CDR1 SEHNR, CDR2 FQNEAQ (reference sequence). The CDR3 contains 13 residues. Trimming pared 4 bases from V and 6 bases from J, leaving 11 bases between. The CDR3 bases are TGTGCCAGCAGCTCGAGTGGTGATGATACGCAGTATTTT. Amino acid sequence: CASSSSGDDTQYF.

This clone was seen only once. This chain joins TRBV23-1 and TRBJ1-1; D perhaps matches TRBD1 (5 bases). TRBV23-1 has ORF status, its function being uncertain. The CDR3 is 11 amino acids. Between the trimmed V and J ends, which lost 10 bases and 6 bases, there was a span of 12 bases. The CDR3 is CATGHFPEAFF. Here the CDR3 DNA reads TGCGCCACCGGACATTTCCCTGAAGCTTTCTTT.

This chain connects TRBV19 to TRBJ1-2, with D unclear. CDR3 length: 14 residues. CDR1 is LNHDA and CDR2 is SQIVND in the germline V gene (reference sequence). The V gene lost 4 bases and the J gene lost 4 bases, with 13 bases spanning the gap. The DNA of the CDR3 is TGTGCCAGTAGTAGCGGGCGGTTGGGCTATGGCTACACCTTC. This codes for CASSSGRLGYGYTF.

This clone occurred once. The rearrangement links TRBV25-1 to TRBJ1-1; 7 nucleotides agree with TRBD1. The CDR3 runs 14 residues. Trimming at V came to 1 base and at J to 7 bases, leaving 6 bases not matched to a gene. Germline V gene data show CDR1 as MGHDK and CDR2 as SYGVNS. The CDR3 loop is CASSELKGADEAFF. For the CDR3, the DNA is TGTGCCAGCAGTGAATTAAAGGGGGCGGATGAAGCTTTCTTT. Full variable domain (rest looked up from reference TRBV25-1 and TRBJ1-1): EADIYQTPRYLVIGTGKKITLECSQTMGHDKMYWYQQDPGMELHLIHYSYGVNSTEKGDLSSESTVSRIRTEHFPLTLESARPSHTSQYLCASSELKGADEAFFGQGTRLTVV.

The chain combines TRBV27 with TRBJ1-3; 8 bases fit TRBD1. The CDR3 loop spans 16 amino acids. Germline lookup yields CDR1 MNHEY and CDR2 SMNVEV (reference sequence). V lost 0 bases, J lost 0 bases, and 1 base stayed unmatched. CDR3 amino acids: CASSLSTGGSGNTIYF. The DNA of the CDR3 is TGTGCCAGCAGTTTATCAACAGGGGGCTCTGGAAACACCATATATTTT.

This clone has only a few counts. This rearrangement joins TRBV9 to TRBJ2-5, with D possibly matching TRBD1 (5 bases). With 0 bases removed from V and 5 bases from J, the gap between germline ends came to 14 bases. CDR3 size: 15 residues. Germline V lookup: CDR1 SGDLS, CDR2 YYNGEE. The CDR3 DNA reads as TGTGCCAGCAGCGTAGAGAAGGGGTTCGGGGAGACCCAGTACTTC. Translating gives CASSVEKGFGETQYF.

This clone was detected a few times. The gene calls are TRBV5-4 and TRBJ2-1; 11 bases match TRBD2. In germline, CDR1 is SGHNT, CDR2 YYREEE (reference sequence). The ends lost 4 bases at V and 6 bases at J; junction bases unmatched: 6. CDR3 length: 15 amino acids. In DNA, the CDR3 is TGTGCCAGCAGCCTAAGACTAGCGGGGCTCAATGAGCAGTTCTTC. Its protein is CASSLRLAGLNEQFF.

The rearrangement uses TRBV7-6 and TRBJ2-1; TRBD2 agrees at 9 bases. Germline CDR1 SGHVS, CDR2 FNYEAQ. The CDR3 is 15 residues long. Unmatched junction bases numbered 3, after V lost 3 bases and J lost 3 bases. CDR3 nucleotides: TGTGCCAGCAGCTTCGCTAGCGGGGTCTACAATGAGCAGTTCTTC. Encoded protein: CASSFASGVYNEQFF.

The chain carries TRBV30 and TRBJ2-7; tentatively, D is TRBD2 (7 bases). Germline V gene lookup returns CDR1 GTSNPN and CDR2 SVGIG (reference sequence). The CDR3 is made up of 12 amino acids. V lost 5 bases and J lost 6, with 14 bases in between. As DNA, the CDR3 is TGTGCCTGGGAACAGGGAGGGAGCGAGCAGTACTTC. Translation gives CAWEQGGSEQYF. Drawing the rest from reference TRBV30 and TRBJ2-7, the complete variable domain is SQTIHQWPATLVQPVGSPLSLECTVEGTSNPNLYWYRQAAGRGLQLLFYSVGIGQISSEVPQNLSASRPQDRQFILSSKKLLLSDSGFYLCAWEQGGSEQYFGPGTRLTVT.

The J gene is TRBJ1-4, the V gene TRBV30; unclear D gene. V lost 4 bases and J lost 7, with 19 bases in between. This CDR3 region has 15 residues. CDR1 and CDR2 from the germline V gene are GTSNPN and SVGIG (reference sequence). The CDR3 DNA follows: TGTGCCTGGACCCGGAGAGCGGATAACCCTGAAAAACTGTTTTTT. Translation gives CAWTRRADNPEKLFF.

Regarding this clone: The junction and the germline gene differ at one end; a read error may be behind it. This chain joins TRBV7-9 and TRBJ2-1; D gene ambiguous. Germline CDR1 is SEHNR and CDR2 is FQNEAQ (reference sequence). The CDR3 totals 11 residues. CDR3 nucleotides: TGTTCCAGCAGCCTCGTCAATGAGCAGTTCTTC. Its protein is CSSSLVNEQFF.

The DNA of the CDR3 is TGTGCCAGCAGCGTACGGACAGGGGTTTTGAACAATGAGCAGTTCTTC. It encodes CASSVRTGVLNNEQFF. The gene calls are TRBV9 and TRBJ2-1; TRBD1 agrees at 9 bases. The V and J ends lost 1 base and 5 bases, in that order; junction bases with no gene match: 7. Germline V gene data show CDR1 as SGDLS and CDR2 as YYNGEE. The CDR3 extends over 16 amino acids.

The CDR3 sequence is CAWSISRNTEAFF. In DNA, the CDR3 is TGTGCCTGGAGTATCTCCAGGAACACTGAAGCTTTCTTT. V usage is TRBV30 and J usage is TRBJ1-1; D remains ambiguous. Trimming stripped 2 bases from V and 1 base from J, with 8 bases between. This CDR3 has 13 residues. Germline V gene data show CDR1 as GTSNPN and CDR2 as SVGIG (reference sequence).

The chain recombines TRBV6-1 with TRBJ1-1; perhaps TRBD1 as D (5 bases). V was pared by 5 bases and J by 1 base, with 8 bases between. Germline loops: CDR1 MNHNS, CDR2 SASEGT. The CDR3 is 13 amino acids. CDR3 in DNA: TGTGCCAGCAGTCGGACAAGGAACACTGAAGCTTTCTTT. Its protein is CASSRTRNTEAFF.

Only one count was recorded for this clone. The chain couples TRBV19 to TRBJ2-3; 14 bases fit TRBD2. Germline-derived CDR1 and CDR2 are LNHDA and SQIVND (reference sequence). This CDR3 spans 14 amino acids. V was pared by 6 bases and J by 9 bases, with 5 bases of the junction left unmatched. CDR3 loop: CASRRLAGGHTQYF. The CDR3, as DNA: TGTGCCAGTAGGAGACTAGCGGGGGGGCACACGCAGTATTTT.

This chain connects TRBV11-2 to TRBJ2-5; 16 positions agree with TRBD2. The CDR3 spans 17 residues. From germline, CDR1 is SGHAT and CDR2 FQNNGV. V was clipped by 5 bases and J by 4 bases; unmatched bases: 7. CDR3 protein: CASSPPGTSGGGETQYF. The CDR3 coding sequence is TGTGCCAGCAGCCCTCCCGGGACTAGCGGGGGGGGAGAGACCCAGTACTTC.

V is TRBV5-4 and J is TRBJ2-7; 8 bases agree with TRBD1. The CDR3 sequence is 13 residues long. V trimming: 4 bases; J trimming: 2 bases; junction bases outside the gene matches: 2. Germline V gene sequence: CDR1 SGHNT, CDR2 YYREEE (reference sequence). The CDR3: CASSDRGTYEQYF. CDR3 sequence (DNA): TGTGCCAGCAGCGACAGGGGAACCTACGAGCAGTACTTC. Variable domain in full (rest from reference TRBV5-4 and TRBJ2-7): ETGVTQSPTHLIKTRGQQVTLRCSSQSGHNTVSWYQQALGQGPQFIFQYYREEENGRGNFPPRFSGLQFPNYSSELNVNALELDDSALYLCASSDRGTYEQYFGPGTRLTVT.

This clone was counted a few times. The CDR3 coding sequence is TGTGCCAGCAGTCCCCTAACAGGGAACTATGGCTACACCTTC. It encodes CASSPLTGNYGYTF. The chain combines TRBV6-6 with TRBJ1-2, with D tentatively TRBD1 (6 bases). The length of the CDR3 is 14 residues. Germline CDR1 MNHNY, CDR2 SVGAGI (reference sequence). Trimming took off 5 bases at V and 2 bases at J, with 12 bases between the two ends.

This clone was recorded a few times. This chain links TRBV19 with TRBJ2-3; 8 nucleotides line up with TRBD2. The V and J ends lost 6 bases and 0 bases, in that order; junction bases with no gene match: 5. The CDR3 sequence is 15 residues long. The germline CDR1 and CDR2 sequences are LNHDA and SQIVND (reference sequence). In DNA form, the CDR3 reads TGTGCCAGTAGCGTCAGCGGGGGAAGCACAGATACGCAGTATTTT. This gives the protein CASSVSGGSTDTQYF.

The gene calls are TRBV5-4 and TRBJ2-1; possible D gene TRBD2, 6 bases. Trimming cost V 0 bases and J 0 bases, with 13 bases left between them. The germline CDR1 and CDR2 sequences are SGHNT and YYREEE (reference sequence). The CDR3 extends over 17 amino acids. The chain's CDR3 is CASSLDPGLRSYNEQFF. DNA for the CDR3: TGTGCCAGCAGCTTGGATCCGGGACTGCGCTCCTACAATGAGCAGTTCTTC.

This chain connects TRBV6-5 to TRBJ1-2; TRBD1 aligns across 8 bases. This CDR3 is built from 14 residues. Trimming took 4 bases from V and 8 from J; bases not matched to a gene: 9. Germline assignment: CDR1 MNHEY and CDR2 SVGAGI. CDR3 in DNA: TGTGCCAGCAGTTTCAAAGGACAGGGACAAGGCTACACCTTC. Encoded protein: CASSFKGQGQGYTF.

The chain is built from TRBV27 and TRBJ2-7; no reliable D call. The CDR3 has 12 residues. The V end was cut by 5 bases, the J end by 0 bases, with 5 bases between. Germline V gene sequence: CDR1 MNHEY, CDR2 SMNVEV (reference sequence). The CDR3: CASSPSSYEQYF. CDR3 nucleotide sequence: TGTGCCAGCAGTCCGAGCTCCTACGAGCAGTACTTC.

This sequence joins TRBV4-2 and TRBJ1-2; TRBD1 aligns across 9 bases. V lost 1 base, J lost 4 bases, and 1 base stayed unmatched. The CDR3 is made up of 14 amino acids. Per the germline V gene, CDR1 is LGHNA and CDR2 is YNFKEQ. CDR3 region: CASSQGQGGYGYTF. CDR3 bases: TGTGCCAGCAGCCAAGGACAGGGGGGCTATGGCTACACCTTC.

The chain recombines TRBV4-1 with TRBJ1-4; 12 bases match TRBD1. V shed 5 bases and J 7 bases; nucleotides not matched to a gene: 5. Germline CDR1 is MGHRA and CDR2 is YSYEKL. The CDR3 has 15 amino acids. CDR3: CASSEGDRGREKLFF. CDR3 DNA sequence: TGCGCCAGCAGCGAAGGGGACAGGGGGCGTGAAAAACTGTTTTTT.

The chain links TRBV6-5 to TRBJ1-4; TRBD1 agrees at 7 bases. Germline-derived CDR1 and CDR2 are MNHEY and SVGAGI. Trimming removed 5 bases from V and 8 bases from J; junction bases left unmatched: 5. The CDR3 contains 13 residues. The CDR3 is CASSRQGGEKLFF. In nucleotides, the CDR3 is TGTGCCAGCAGTAGACAGGGTGGCGAAAAACTGTTTTTT.

The V and J genes are TRBV7-6 and TRBJ2-4, with 10 positions matching TRBD2. V trimming: 1 base; J trimming: 0 bases; junction bases outside the gene matches: 3. CDR1 and CDR2 (germline): SGHVS, FNYEAQ. This CDR3 spans 17 amino acids. The CDR3 protein is CASSLGLAGGAKNIQYF. The CDR3 bases are TGTGCCAGCAGCTTAGGGTTAGCGGGGGGAGCCAAAAACATTCAGTACTTC.

This clone is a singleton in its sample. The chain carries TRBV30 and TRBJ1-3, with D possibly TRBD1 on 5 matching bases. V lost 0 bases, J lost 0 bases, and 12 bases lay in between. The length of the CDR3 is 16 residues. Looked up from germline, CDR1 is GTSNPN and CDR2 is SVGIG (reference sequence). CDR3 coding DNA: TGTGCCTGGAGTGTAGTGGGACTGAGCTCTGGAAACACCATATATTTT. Translated, it gives CAWSVVGLSSGNTIYF.